Below, 32 T cell receptor beta chains from the same sample are listed, as sequenced in a study of cytomegalovirus exposure and HLA in healthy donors. A multiplex PCR was run with 60 Vbeta primers and 13 Jbeta primers. Repertoires were generated with immunoSEQ multiplex PCR, while TCRdb's copy carries only in-frame clones and drops some. Here the sample spans under 200,000 clones, approximately 80% being singletons. Material for sequencing was PBMCs. These receptors came from a woman aged 30 to 39 in good health and CMV-seropositive.

This rearrangement joins TRBV29-1 to TRBJ2-7; D is perhaps TRBD2 (7 bases). The CDR3 length is 13 residues. Per the germline V gene, CDR1 is SQVTM and CDR2 is ANQGSEA. Trimming took off 8 bases at V and 7 bases at J, with 21 bases between the two ends. This chain's CDR3 is CSFRIRGAGEQYF. CDR3 DNA sequence: TGCAGCTTTCGGATTCGGGGGGCGGGTGAGCAGTACTTC.

The chain couples TRBV7-9 to TRBJ1-1, with TRBD1 as a possible D gene (5 bases). This CDR3 contains 12 residues. V lost 7 bases and J 6 bases, leaving 12 bases between the germline ends. CDR1 is SEHNR and CDR2 is FQNEAQ in the germline V gene (reference sequence). The CDR3 spells CASTRIGAEAFF. The CDR3 coding sequence is TGTGCCAGCACCCGGATAGGGGCTGAAGCTTTCTTT.

V and J are TRBV15 and TRBJ1-1, with 11 bases lining up with TRBD1. The CDR3 extends over 15 amino acids. V lost 8 bases and J lost 6; bases outside the gene matches: 11. CDR1 LNHNV and CDR2 YYDKDF come from the germline V gene (reference sequence). CDR3 DNA: TGTGCCACCGTTTGGGACAGGGGGGAAAGGGCTGAAGCTTTCTTT. Residues: CATVWDRGERAEAFF.

The V and J genes are TRBV19 and TRBJ1-1, with D possibly being TRBD1 (6 bases). The CDR3 is 15 residues long. The V end lost 3 bases, the J end lost 1 base, and 12 bases lay between the germline ends. The germline V gene encodes CDR1 LNHDA and CDR2 SQIVND (reference sequence). The CDR3 sequence is CASSILIGGNTEAFF. The CDR3 nucleotides read TGTGCCAGTAGTATCTTAATAGGGGGGAACACTGAAGCTTTCTTT.

The chain combines TRBV27 with TRBJ1-1, with D unclear. V shed 5 bases and J shed 1 base, with 14 bases lying between them. Germline CDR1 MNHEY, CDR2 SMNVEV (reference sequence). CDR3 length: 15 amino acids. CDR3 loop: CASSLTITANTEAFF. CDR3 bases: TGTGCCAGCAGTCTAACCATAACCGCGAACACTGAAGCTTTCTTT.

This chain connects TRBV4-2 to TRBJ1-3; unclear D gene. The germline V and J ends were trimmed by 5 bases and 0 bases, with 17 bases remaining between them. There are 17 residues in the CDR3. The germline V gene encodes CDR1 LGHNA and CDR2 YNFKEQ. The DNA for the CDR3 is TGTGCCAGCAGCAGTAGGCGCGGGTCCGGCTCTGGAAACACCATATATTTT. This codes for CASSSRRGSGSGNTIYF.

This clone has a single count. The chain joins TRBV13 to TRBJ1-2; D unresolved. The CDR3 loop spans 15 amino acids. V lost 1 base to trimming and J lost 5 bases, with 14 bases between them. CDR1 and CDR2 (germline): PRHDT, FYEKMQ (reference sequence). CDR3 in amino acids: CASSLEAPGVYGYTF. The CDR3 region has the DNA TGTGCCAGCAGCTTAGAGGCCCCCGGGGTATATGGCTACACCTTC.

This clone appeared a single time. V gene TRBV5-1 combines with J gene TRBJ2-1; 8 bases are a match to TRBD1. The CDR3 is 16 amino acids. The ends lost 0 bases at V and 4 bases at J; junction bases unmatched: 6. Germline V gene data show CDR1 as SGHRS and CDR2 as YFSETQ. CDR3 loop: CASSLGDRIGYNEQFF. The CDR3 DNA reads TGCGCCAGCAGCTTGGGGGACAGGATAGGGTACAATGAGCAGTTCTTC.

The chain employs TRBV4-3 and TRBJ2-1; 7 positions match TRBD1. CDR3 length: 17 amino acids. The germline V gene encodes CDR1 LGHNA and CDR2 YSLEER. V lost 0 bases to trimming and J lost 7 bases; unmatched junction nucleotides: 12. CDR3 in DNA: TGCGCCAGCAGCCAAGACGCCGACAGGGTGTTCGGGAATGAGCAGTTCTTC. Residues: CASSQDADRVFGNEQFF.

CDR3 sequence reads: CASSVTRDRGTLRGYTF. The DNA of the CDR3 is TGTGCCAGCAGTGTGACACGGGACAGGGGAACTCTCCGTGGCTACACCTTC. The genes are TRBV6-1 and TRBJ1-2; 10 bases align to TRBD1. This CDR3 has 17 residues. Germline loops: CDR1 MNHNS, CDR2 SASEGT. V dropped 4 bases and J dropped 7; count of bases not matched to a gene: 15.

This clone showed up just a few times. The chain recombines TRBV7-9 with TRBJ1-1; 7 bases agree with TRBD1. This CDR3 is built from 13 residues. The J segment lost 4 bases and the V segment lost 5 bases, leaving 4 bases of the junction unmatched. Germline loops: CDR1 SEHNR, CDR2 FQNEAQ (reference sequence). This chain's CDR3 is CASSPGTVTEAFF. In nucleotides, the CDR3 is TGTGCCAGCAGCCCGGGGACAGTCACTGAAGCTTTCTTT.

This rearrangement joins TRBV27 to TRBJ2-2, with 8 bases that match TRBD1. The J segment lost 6 bases and the V segment lost 6 bases, leaving 6 bases of the junction unmatched. Germline lookup yields CDR1 MNHEY and CDR2 SMNVEV (reference sequence). This CDR3 region has 14 residues. The CDR3 nucleotides are TGTGCCAGCAGGGGAGACAGGGGACCCGGGGAGCTGTTTTTT. Residues: CASRGDRGPGELFF.

With respect to this clone: One end of the junction is discordant with germline, which a read error may explain. V and J are TRBV25-1 and TRBJ2-7, with 7 positions matching TRBD1. The CDR3 loop spans 13 amino acids. CDR1 and CDR2 from the germline V gene are MGHDK and SYGVNS. The CDR3 DNA is TGTGCCAGCTGTGACAGGGTTACCTACGAGCAGTACTTC. Its protein is CASCDRVTYEQYF.

This chain joins TRBV25-1 and TRBJ2-7; D might be TRBD2 (6 bases). Trimming took 3 bases from V and 2 from J, leaving 8 bases between them. The V gene's germline CDR1 is MGHDK and CDR2 SYGVNS. The CDR3 consists of 13 residues. As DNA, the CDR3 is TGTGCCAGCAGTGAGCCGGGGGCCTACGAGCAGTACTTC. It specifies CASSEPGAYEQYF.

This chain connects TRBV5-1 to TRBJ1-1, with D uncertain. Germline V CDR1 and CDR2: SGHRS, YFSETQ. V was pared by 1 base and J by 7 bases, with 11 bases between. CDR3 length equals 13 residues. In DNA form, the CDR3 reads TGCGCCAGCAGCTTGCCGACGGGAAGTGAAGCTTTCTTT. This sequence encodes CASSLPTGSEAFF.

The genes are TRBV7-9 and TRBJ1-3; no reliable D call. The CDR3 is 12 amino acids. The ends were cut back, 4 bases at V and 3 bases at J, with 4 bases in the middle. Germline V gene sequence: CDR1 SEHNR, CDR2 FQNEAQ (reference sequence). CDR3 DNA sequence: TGTGCCAGCAGCTCTAATGGAAACACCATATATTTT. Translation gives CASSSNGNTIYF. Full variable domain (remainder filled in from reference TRBV7-9 and TRBJ1-3): DTGVSQNPRHKITKRGQNVTFRCDPISEHNRLYWYRQTLGQGPEFLTYFQNEAQLEKSRLLSDRFSAERPKGSFSTLEIQRTEQGDSAMYLCASSSNGNTIYFGEGSWLTVV.

The chain links TRBV2 to TRBJ1-2, with TRBD1 matching over 8 bases. J was trimmed by 8 bases and V by 5 bases; bases with no gene match: 13. The germline V gene has CDR1 SNHLY and CDR2 FYNNEI. The CDR3 length is 15 residues. CDR3 region: CASSPPGQVYAGYTF. CDR3 nucleotide sequence: TGTGCCAGCAGTCCCCCGGGACAGGTGTATGCGGGCTACACCTTC. Supplemented by reference TRBV2 and TRBJ1-2, the full variable domain reads EPEVTQTPSHQVTQMGQEVILRCVPISNHLYFYWYRQILGQKVEFLVSFYNNEISEKSEIFDDQFSVERPDGSNFTLKIRSTKLEDSAMYFCASSPPGQVYAGYTFGSGTRLTVV.

The chain has TRBV6-5 and TRBJ2-1, with 11 bases aligning to TRBD2. The length of the CDR3 is 15 residues. The junction had 0 bases not matched to a gene; V was cut back by 5 bases and J by 0 bases. Germline V gives CDR1 MNHEY, CDR2 SVGAGI. CDR3 in amino acids: CASSTSGSSYNEQFF. DNA for the CDR3: TGTGCCAGCAGTACTAGCGGGAGCTCCTACAATGAGCAGTTCTTC.

The V and J genes are TRBV6-6 and TRBJ2-2; 9 positions agree with TRBD2. The CDR3 is 16 amino acids. The germline V gene has CDR1 MNHNY and CDR2 SVGAGI (reference sequence). Losses at the gene ends were 7 bases for V and 1 base for J; bases not matched to a gene: 7. This CDR3 is CASTLSGRKNTGELFF. The CDR3 DNA reads as TGTGCCAGCACCCTTAGCGGGAGAAAGAACACCGGGGAGCTGTTTTTT.

V gene TRBV27 combines with J gene TRBJ1-2; D might be TRBD1 (5 bases). Germline V CDR1 and CDR2: MNHEY, SMNVEV (reference sequence). This CDR3 region has 14 residues. V was pared by 3 bases and J by 2 bases, with 10 bases between. The CDR3 region is CASSFGGINYGYTF. The CDR3 nucleotides read TGTGCCAGCAGTTTTGGGGGGATCAACTATGGCTACACCTTC.

This sequence joins TRBV2 and TRBJ2-1, with 9 bases lining up with TRBD1. The germline gives CDR1 SNHLY, CDR2 FYNNEI. CDR3 length: 13 amino acids. The V segment lost 6 bases and the J segment 8 bases; nucleotides outside the gene matches: 5. The CDR3 spells CASRTGGWYEQFF. The DNA of the CDR3 is TGTGCCAGCAGAACAGGGGGCTGGTATGAGCAGTTCTTC.

The gene calls are TRBV7-8 and TRBJ2-7, with 8 bases matching TRBD1. The CDR3 is 15 amino acids. Germline CDR1 is SGHVS and CDR2 is FQNEAQ. V lost 1 base and J lost 3; bases outside the gene matches: 5. CDR3 coding DNA: TGTGCCAGCAGCTTAGGGTACGGGACAGGCTACGAGCAGTACTTC. Protein product: CASSLGYGTGYEQYF.

This clone was recorded a few times. The chain has TRBV19 and TRBJ1-3; D is ambiguous. The CDR3 totals 14 residues. Trimming took 5 bases from V and 0 from J, leaving 8 bases between them. Germline CDR1 and CDR2: LNHDA and SQIVND (reference sequence). The CDR3: CASSPTVSGNTIYF. The CDR3 DNA is TGTGCCAGTAGTCCCACAGTCTCTGGAAACACCATATATTTT.

The chain recombines TRBV27 with TRBJ2-4; D is possibly TRBD1 (7 bases). V lost 5 bases, J lost 5 bases, and 10 bases lay in between. The CDR3 runs to 13 residues. Germline V gene sequence: CDR1 MNHEY, CDR2 SMNVEV (reference sequence). The CDR3 sequence is CASSPGGQNIQYF. CDR3 nucleotides: TGTGCCAGCAGTCCAGGGGGGCAAAACATTCAGTACTTC.

The chain has TRBV7-2 and TRBJ2-1; 8 nucleotides agree with TRBD2. The CDR3 contains 14 residues. The J segment lost 9 bases and the V segment lost 2 bases, leaving 6 bases of the junction unmatched. The germline V gene has CDR1 SGHTA and CDR2 FQGNSA. The CDR3 reads CASSLRAGGIEQFF. CDR3 nucleotide sequence: TGTGCCAGCAGCTTACGGGCGGGGGGCATTGAGCAGTTCTTC.

The rearrangement links TRBV7-2 to TRBJ1-4; D ambiguous. The CDR3 runs to 13 residues. Trimming pared 1 base from V and 8 bases from J, leaving 8 bases between. Germline CDR1 and CDR2: SGHTA and FQGNSA. CDR3 residues: CASSLGPQEKLFF. As DNA, the CDR3 is TGTGCCAGCAGCTTAGGCCCCCAGGAAAAACTGTTTTTT.

V usage is TRBV19 and J usage is TRBJ1-1; a possible D gene is TRBD1 (6 bases). V was shortened by 9 bases and J by 11 bases, with 22 bases between the two germline ends. CDR1 and CDR2 (germline): LNHDA, SQIVND (reference sequence). This CDR3 region has 13 residues. In DNA, the CDR3 is TGTGCCAGGTGGGGCACAGGGCCCAAGGTGGCTTTCTTT. The encoded protein is CARWGTGPKVAFF.

The V gene is TRBV5-4, the J gene TRBJ1-2; tentatively, D is TRBD1 (6 bases). V gave up 2 bases and J gave up 7 bases, with 15 bases separating them. The CDR3 is made up of 14 amino acids. Germline loops: CDR1 SGHNT, CDR2 YYREEE (reference sequence). DNA for the CDR3: TGTGCCAGCAGCTTTTCAGGGGTATTCAGTGGCTACACCTTC. Protein product: CASSFSGVFSGYTF.

This chain joins TRBV9 and TRBJ2-1; a possible D gene is TRBD1 (6 bases). V was trimmed by 0 bases and J by 6 bases, leaving 10 bases between them. The germline V gene encodes CDR1 SGDLS and CDR2 YYNGEE. The CDR3 is 14 residues long. DNA of the CDR3: TGTGCCAGCAGCGTAGACATAGGGGGCAATGAGCAGTTCTTC. It encodes CASSVDIGGNEQFF.

The chain couples TRBV28 to TRBJ2-5; 9 nucleotides align to TRBD2. The germline gives CDR1 MDHEN, CDR2 SYDVKM. The CDR3 has 13 amino acids. Losses at the gene ends were 8 bases for V and 2 bases for J; bases not matched to a gene: 3. CDR3 sequence reads: CASQTSGQETQYF. The CDR3 DNA follows: TGTGCCAGCCAGACTAGCGGACAAGAGACCCAGTACTTC.

V gene TRBV19 combines with J gene TRBJ2-3; D possibly corresponds to TRBD1 (5 bases). CDR3 length: 15 amino acids. The V gene's germline CDR1 is LNHDA and CDR2 SQIVND (reference sequence). Trimming took off 3 bases at V and 3 bases at J, with 13 bases between the two ends. CDR3 in DNA: TGTGCCAGTAGTATTTTGGACACAAGAACAGATACGCAGTATTTT. Protein sequence: CASSILDTRTDTQYF. Full variable domain (missing parts from reference TRBV19 and TRBJ2-3): DGGITQSPKYLFRKEGQNVTLSCEQNLNHDAMYWYRQDPGQGLRLIYYSQIVNDFQKGDIAEGYSVSREKKESFPLTVTSAQKNPTAFYLCASSILDTRTDTQYFGPGTRLTVL.

The CDR3, as DNA: TGTGCCAGCAGCGTAGTGGCAGGAAGGGGCTACGAGCAGTACTTC. It is translated as CASSVVAGRGYEQYF. The chain employs TRBV9 and TRBJ2-7, with D possibly matching TRBD1 (5 bases). The CDR3 loop spans 15 amino acids. The germline V and J ends were trimmed by 0 bases and 3 bases, with 13 bases remaining between them. Germline CDR1 SGDLS, CDR2 YYNGEE. The whole variable domain, filled in from reference TRBV9 and TRBJ2-7, reads DSGVTQTPKHLITATGQRVTLRCSPRSGDLSVYWYQQSLDQGLQFLIQYYNGEERAKGNILERFSAQQFPDLHSELNLSSLELGDSALYFCASSVVAGRGYEQYFGPGTRLTVT.